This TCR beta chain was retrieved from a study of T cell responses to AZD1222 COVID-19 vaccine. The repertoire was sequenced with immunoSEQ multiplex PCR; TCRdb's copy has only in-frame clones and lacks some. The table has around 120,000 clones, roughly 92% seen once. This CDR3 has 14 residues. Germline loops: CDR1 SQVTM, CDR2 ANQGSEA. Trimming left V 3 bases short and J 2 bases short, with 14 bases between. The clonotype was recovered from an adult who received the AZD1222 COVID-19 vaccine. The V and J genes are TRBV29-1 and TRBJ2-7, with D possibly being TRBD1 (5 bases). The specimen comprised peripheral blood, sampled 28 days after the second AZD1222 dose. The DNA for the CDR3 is TGCAGCGTTGACGGTGGGATAGGGGCCTACGAGCAGTACTTC. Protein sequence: CSVDGGIGAYEQYF.